The 11 T cell receptor beta chains presented below share a single source sample, sequenced in a study of cytomegalovirus exposure and HLA in healthy donors (dated by TCRdb to about 2017). The receptor library was made with the immunoSEQ multiplex PCR assay. A mixture of 60 forward primers for TCR Vbeta segments and 13 reverse primers for TCR Jbeta segments was used in the multiplex PCR. TCRdb retrieved this table from immuneACCESS and kept in-frame rearrangements only. Not all clones are present; in checked studies, unresolved V genes account for under half, and no reason is known for the remainder. For this sample the table gives under 150,000 clones, of which about 70% were detected only once. Of the sample, 3.5% to 4% falls within the top ten clones. The sample consisted of PBMCs. The receptors were sampled from a man aged 18 to 29 in good health and CMV-seronegative.

The chain is built from TRBV2 and TRBJ1-1; the match to TRBD1 covers 10 bases. Looked up from germline, CDR1 is SNHLY and CDR2 is FYNNEI. V lost 8 bases and J lost 6; bases outside the gene matches: 9. This CDR3 spans 14 amino acids. The DNA of the CDR3 is TGTGCCAGCGGATTGTTGGACAGGGGGTCTGAAGCTTTCTTT. It translates to CASGLLDRGSEAFF.

The chain has TRBV19 and TRBJ1-3, with 9 bases fitting TRBD1. This CDR3 comprises 15 residues. Losses at the gene ends were 7 bases for V and 3 bases for J; bases not matched to a gene: 7. Germline V lookup: CDR1 LNHDA, CDR2 SQIVND (reference sequence). DNA of the CDR3: TGTGCCAGTAATGACAGGGGGAGAATTGGAAACACCATATATTTT. Its protein product is CASNDRGRIGNTIYF.

The chain combines TRBV10-2 with TRBJ2-7; 9 positions match TRBD1. The CDR3 contains 14 residues. Germline V lookup: CDR1 WSHSY, CDR2 SAAADI. J gave up 0 bases and V 6 bases, and 3 bases lay outside the gene matches. CDR3 residues: CASRGTGSSYEQYF. The DNA for the CDR3 is TGCGCCAGCAGAGGGACAGGGAGCTCCTACGAGCAGTACTTC.

The chain recombines TRBV4-1 with TRBJ2-7; D may be TRBD2 (6 bases). The CDR3 loop spans 17 amino acids. Germline values: CDR1 MGHRA, CDR2 YSYEKL. Trimming removed 1 base at V and 5 bases at J, with 21 bases between. The CDR3 loop is CASSQGSPGTGFDEQYF. In nucleotides, the CDR3 is TGCGCCAGCAGCCAAGGATCCCCCGGGACTGGGTTTGACGAGCAGTACTTC.

The CDR3 is CASSQPSGDRGELLTDTQYF. CDR3 sequence (DNA): TGCGCCAGCAGCCAACCCTCAGGGGACAGGGGCGAATTACTCACAGATACGCAGTATTTT. V is TRBV4-1 and J is TRBJ2-3; 10 bases align to TRBD1. This CDR3 spans 20 amino acids. V lost 2 bases, J lost 2 bases, and 16 bases stayed unmatched. The germline CDR1 and CDR2 sequences are MGHRA and YSYEKL.

The rearrangement links TRBV4-2 to TRBJ2-4; 8 bases are a match to TRBD1. CDR1 is LGHNA and CDR2 is YNFKEQ in the germline V gene. Losses at the gene ends were 1 base for V and 1 base for J; bases not matched to a gene: 6. This CDR3 has 17 residues. Here the CDR3 reads CASSQGSGGNAKNIQYF. CDR3 DNA sequence: TGTGCCAGCAGCCAAGGATCAGGGGGCAATGCCAAAAACATTCAGTACTTC.

In the case of this clone: The junction differs from germline at one of its ends, possibly a read error. In nucleotides, the CDR3 is TGTGCCGGCAGAGCCGGGACAACCAACTACGAGCAGTACTTC. It specifies CAGRAGTTNYEQYF. The chain couples TRBV6-5 to TRBJ2-7, with TRBD1 as a possible D gene (6 bases). The CDR3 sequence is 14 residues long. Germline CDR1 reads MNHEY; CDR2 reads SVGAGI.

The chain couples TRBV30 to TRBJ1-6, with TRBD1 matching over 7 bases. V was pared by 0 bases and J by 8 bases, with 7 bases of the junction left unmatched. The length of the CDR3 is 15 residues. Germline CDR1 GTSNPN, CDR2 SVGIG (reference sequence). The CDR3 region is CAWSVRQGYYSPLHF. The CDR3 DNA reads TGTGCCTGGAGTGTCCGACAGGGTTATTATTCACCCCTCCACTTT.

The V and J genes are TRBV19 and TRBJ2-3, with TRBD1 matching 8 bases. Germline CDR1 reads LNHDA; CDR2 reads SQIVND (reference sequence). CDR3 size: 16 residues. J gave up 4 bases and V 3 bases, and 9 bases lay outside the gene matches. CDR3 sequence: CASSIPDRVKPDTQYF. Written as DNA, the CDR3 is TGTGCCAGTAGTATCCCGGACAGGGTAAAACCAGATACGCAGTATTTT.

This clone showed up just a few times. The chain is built from TRBV5-1 and TRBJ2-5; TRBD2 aligns across 14 bases. Germline CDR1 reads SGHRS; CDR2 reads YFSETQ. Trimming took 0 bases from V and 1 from J; bases not matched to a gene: 2. The CDR3 totals 17 residues. CDR3 in amino acids: CASSLGGLAGGQETQYF. For the CDR3, the DNA is TGCGCCAGCAGCTTGGGTGGACTAGCGGGGGGCCAAGAGACCCAGTACTTC.

This rearrangement joins TRBV11-1 to TRBJ1-2; D gene ambiguous. V lost 1 base and J lost 0, with 18 bases in between. This CDR3 comprises 18 residues. The V gene's germline CDR1 is SGHAT and CDR2 FQDESV (reference sequence). The DNA for the CDR3 is TGTGCCAGCAGCTTAGATACGGAAGTCGGAGGTTCTAACTATGGCTACACCTTC. Encoded protein: CASSLDTEVGGSNYGYTF.